The 8 T cell receptor beta chains listed next were all sequenced from one sample in a study of CD8 T cells in Susac syndrome. The RNA, about 0.45 to 1 ug, was put through reverse transcription using random hexamers. TCRdb called the immunoSEQ multiplex PCR reads again in MiXCR, with one record for every CDR3 protein. The data contain about 110,000 distinct CDR3 sequences, less than 95% of them seen just once; the ten biggest clones take up roughly 0.38%. The sample comprised CD8+ T cells from PBMCs. These receptors originate from a human donor with Susac syndrome.

This sequence joins TRBV5-4 and TRBJ2-1; D perhaps matches TRBD1 (5 bases). In germline, CDR1 is SGHNT, CDR2 YYREEE (reference sequence). With 6 bases removed from V and 1 base from J, the gap between germline ends came to 11 bases. The CDR3 spans 14 residues. The CDR3 region has the DNA TGTGCCAGCACCCACCAGGGTTCCTACAATGAGCAGTTCTTC. It translates to CASTHQGSYNEQFF.

The chain uses TRBV5-4 and TRBJ2-1; perhaps TRBD2 as D (6 bases). Trimming removed 4 bases at V and 5 bases at J, with 10 bases between. The germline V gene encodes CDR1 SGHNT and CDR2 YYREEE (reference sequence). The CDR3 contains 13 residues. CDR3 nucleotide sequence: TGTGCCAGCAGCGGATGGGGGGACAATGAGCAGTTCTTC. This gives the protein CASSGWGDNEQFF.

V usage is TRBV11-2 and J usage is TRBJ2-7; a possible D gene is TRBD2 (5 bases). V was shortened by 2 bases and J by 3 bases, with 11 bases between the two germline ends. From germline, CDR1 is SGHAT and CDR2 FQNNGV. CDR3 length equals 14 residues. CDR3 nucleotides: TGTGCCAGCAGCTTAAACGGGGTGAACTACGAGCAGTACTTC. Its protein product is CASSLNGVNYEQYF.

The rearrangement uses TRBV3-1 and TRBJ1-5; D is possibly TRBD1 (6 bases). This CDR3 is built from 16 residues. Germline CDR1 and CDR2: LGHDT and YNNKEL (reference sequence). The V end was cut by 0 bases, the J end by 2 bases, with 11 bases between. CDR3 in amino acids: CASSQETGKGNQPQHF. As DNA, the CDR3 is TGTGCCAGCAGCCAAGAAACAGGGAAGGGCAATCAGCCCCAGCATTTT.

V is TRBV7-9 and J is TRBJ1-5; 7 positions agree with TRBD1. The CDR3 loop spans 14 amino acids. The V gene end was trimmed by 4 bases and the J gene end by 4 bases; junction bases not matched to a gene: 4. Germline assignment: CDR1 SEHNR and CDR2 FQNEAQ (reference sequence). The CDR3 loop reads CASSSSRGNQPQHF. The CDR3 bases are TGTGCCAGCAGCTCATCCAGGGGGAATCAGCCCCAGCATTTT.

The chain carries TRBV12-3 or TRBV12-4 and TRBJ2-1; D gene uncertain. V was trimmed by 6 bases and J by 3 bases, leaving 9 bases between them. The CDR3 covers 13 residues. The CDR3 DNA reads as TGTGCCAGCAGCCCTCTAGTCTACAATGAGCAGTTCTTC. It is translated as CASSPLVYNEQFF.

The gene calls are TRBV15 and TRBJ1-4; D is unclear. The CDR3 loop spans 14 amino acids. Germline V gene data show CDR1 as LNHNV and CDR2 as YYDKDF (reference sequence). With 5 bases removed from V and 7 bases from J, the gap between germline ends came to 14 bases. DNA for the CDR3: TGTGCCACCAGCTCCTCATCCGGGCGTGAAAAACTGTTTTTT. Translation: CATSSSSGREKLFF.

The chain joins TRBV27 to TRBJ2-1; 11 bases line up with TRBD2. V trimming: 5 bases; J trimming: 4 bases; junction bases outside the gene matches: 4. There are 15 residues in the CDR3. Germline values: CDR1 MNHEY, CDR2 SMNVEV (reference sequence). In DNA form, the CDR3 reads TGTGCCAGCAGTGACGGGACTAGCGGATACAATGAGCAGTTCTTC. Translated, it gives CASSDGTSGYNEQFF.